Shown below are 3 T cell receptor beta chains from a single sample sequenced in a study of T cell repertoires in cytomegalovirus infection. TCRdb reprocessed the reads with MiXCR, giving one entry per CDR3 protein. The sample yields about 230,000 distinct CDR3 sequences, under 25% seen once. The source material was CD8+ T cells from PBMCs. Receptor source: a human donor in good health (CMV status not recorded). Some clones in this sample may be carry-over from other donors' samples.

This clonotype was detected ten times or more. As DNA, the CDR3 is TGTGCCAGCAGCCCCTACTCCGCTACAGCCTACGAGCAGTACTTC. It codes for CASSPYSATAYEQYF. The chain is built from TRBV7-8 and TRBJ2-7; unclear D gene. The CDR3 has 15 amino acids. Germline-derived CDR1 and CDR2 are SGHVS and FQNEAQ. Trimming took 5 bases from V and 2 from J, leaving 16 bases between them.

The chain links TRBV5-6 to TRBJ2-7; D is uncertain. The CDR3 loop spans 15 amino acids. The germline V gene encodes CDR1 SGHDT and CDR2 YYEEEE. Trimming removed 1 base from V and 2 bases from J, with 13 bases in between. The CDR3 bases are TGTGCCAGCAGCTTGAGCTCCCAGAGACCCTACGAGCAGTACTTC. It translates to CASSLSSQRPYEQYF.

This clonotype was detected only a few times. V gene TRBV20-1 combines with J gene TRBJ2-5; 11 nucleotides align to TRBD2. J gave up 5 bases and V 8 bases, and 16 bases lay outside the gene matches. There are 16 residues in the CDR3. Germline V gene data show CDR1 as DFQATT and CDR2 as SNEGSKA (reference sequence). This CDR3 reads CSLLVYSGGEVETQYF. DNA for the CDR3: TGCAGTCTTCTTGTGTATAGCGGGGGGGAGGTGGAGACCCAGTACTTC.